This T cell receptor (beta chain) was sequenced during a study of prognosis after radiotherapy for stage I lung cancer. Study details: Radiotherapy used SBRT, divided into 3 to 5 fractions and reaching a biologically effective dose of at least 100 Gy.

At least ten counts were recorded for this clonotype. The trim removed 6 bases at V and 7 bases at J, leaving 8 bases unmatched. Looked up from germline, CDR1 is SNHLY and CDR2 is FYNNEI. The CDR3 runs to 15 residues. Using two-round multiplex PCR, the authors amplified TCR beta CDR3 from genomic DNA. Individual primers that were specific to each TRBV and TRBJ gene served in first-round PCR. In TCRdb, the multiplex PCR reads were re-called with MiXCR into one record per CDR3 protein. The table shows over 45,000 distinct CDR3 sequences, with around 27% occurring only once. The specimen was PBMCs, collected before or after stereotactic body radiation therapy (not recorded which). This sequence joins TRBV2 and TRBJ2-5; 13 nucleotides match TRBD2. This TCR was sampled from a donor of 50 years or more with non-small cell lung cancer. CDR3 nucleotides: TGTGCCAGCAGCGGACTAGCGGGGGCCCCCGGGACCCAGTACTTC. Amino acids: CASSGLAGAPGTQYF.